A single sample is the source of the 22 T cell receptor beta chains below, sequenced in a study of blood T cell repertoires in COVID-19. Clones were read by immunoSEQ multiplex PCR, and TCRdb kept only the in-frame ones, dropping some. The data contain 75,000 to 85,000 clones, about nine tenths of them seen just once; the ten biggest clones take up approximately 45%. Sequenced input: peripheral blood. The receptors originated from a human donor in a cohort sampled during active COVID-19.

This chain uses TRBV18 with TRBJ2-7; TRBD2 matches 13 bases. There are 15 residues in the CDR3. With 5 bases clipped from V and 3 bases from J, the junction kept 4 bases outside the gene matches. The germline V gene encodes CDR1 KGHSH and CDR2 LQKENI. For the CDR3, the DNA is TGTGCCAGCTCAACCGGGACTAGCGGGGACTACGAGCAGTACTTC. Translating gives CASSTGTSGDYEQYF.

This rearrangement joins TRBV12-5 to TRBJ2-1, with TRBD2 matching over 9 bases. This CDR3 has 17 amino acids. In germline, CDR1 is LGHNT, CDR2 FRNRAP. With V trimmed by 2 bases and J by 3 bases, 8 bases remained unmatched. The CDR3 loop reads CASGLTLLAGSYNEQFF. The CDR3 DNA reads as TGTGCTAGTGGTTTGACCCTACTAGCGGGTAGCTACAATGAGCAGTTCTTC.

The rearrangement links TRBV7-9 to TRBJ2-6; tentative D call: TRBD1 (5 bases). Trimming removed 2 bases from V and 4 bases from J, with 18 bases in between. CDR1 and CDR2 (germline): SEHNR, FQNEAQ (reference sequence). This CDR3 is 18 amino acids long. The CDR3 DNA reads TGTGCCAGCAGCTTACTACAATTCAGGGCCTTCGGGGCCAACGTCCTGACTTTC. It specifies CASSLLQFRAFGANVLTF.

The rearrangement joins TRBV6-4 to TRBJ2-3; 9 positions agree with TRBD2. The V gene's germline CDR1 is MRHNA and CDR2 SNTAGT. The CDR3 length is 16 residues. V lost 6 bases, J lost 2 bases, and 9 bases stayed unmatched. CDR3 nucleotide sequence: TGTGCCAGCAGCGAAGTAGCGGGGGTGGTCACAGATACGCAGTATTTT. Translation: CASSEVAGVVTDTQYF.

This clone has just one count. The V call is TRBV5-1, the J call TRBJ2-6; perhaps TRBD1 as D (6 bases). CDR1 is SGHRS, CDR2 YFSETQ, per germline. Deletions cut 0 bases from V and 2 bases from J, with 9 bases between. This CDR3 has 16 amino acids. The CDR3 region is CASSLEEGAGANVLTF. The CDR3, as DNA: TGCGCCAGCAGCTTGGAAGAGGGGGCTGGGGCCAACGTCCTGACTTTC.

V and J are TRBV27 and TRBJ1-2; possible D gene TRBD1, 6 bases. The CDR3 length is 14 residues. In germline, CDR1 is MNHEY, CDR2 SMNVEV (reference sequence). The V gene lost 3 bases and the J gene lost 4 bases, with 12 bases spanning the gap. The DNA for the CDR3 is TGTGCCAGCAGTTTCACCCGGGGGGCCTATGGCTACACCTTC. Amino acids: CASSFTRGAYGYTF.

V and J are TRBV7-2 and TRBJ2-3; TRBD2 matches at 14 bases. The trim removed 5 bases at V and 1 base at J, leaving 2 bases unmatched. There are 16 residues in the CDR3. Germline loops: CDR1 SGHTA, CDR2 FQGNSA. CDR3 amino acids: CASSRLAGGGTDTQYF. In nucleotides, the CDR3 is TGTGCCAGCAGCAGACTAGCGGGAGGGGGCACAGATACGCAGTATTTT.

The chain is built from TRBV7-3 and TRBJ1-1, with 9 nucleotides matching TRBD1. Germline CDR1 and CDR2: SGHTA and FQGTGA. V gave up 3 bases and J gave up 1 base; unmatched junction bases: 6. This CDR3 has 16 amino acids. The CDR3 nucleotides read TGTGCCAGCAGCTTTACCGGGACAGGGAAGAACACTGAAGCTTTCTTT. As protein: CASSFTGTGKNTEAFF. The whole variable domain, filled in from reference TRBV7-3 and TRBJ1-1, reads GAGVSQTPSNKVTEKGKYVELRCDPISGHTALYWYRQSLGQGPEFLIYFQGTGAADDSGLPNDRFFAVRPEGSVSTLKIQRTERGDSAVYLCASSFTGTGKNTEAFFGQGTRLTVV.

The genes are TRBV5-6 and TRBJ2-5; 7 nucleotides agree with TRBD1. Losses at the gene ends were 0 bases for V and 1 base for J; bases not matched to a gene: 3. The CDR3 is made up of 15 amino acids. Germline CDR1 and CDR2: SGHDT and YYEEEE. The CDR3 loop is CASSLAGQAQETQYF. In DNA form, the CDR3 reads TGTGCCAGCAGCTTGGCCGGACAGGCCCAAGAGACCCAGTACTTC.

The chain is built from TRBV7-3 and TRBJ2-3; TRBD1 aligns across 9 bases. Trimming removed 5 bases from V and 4 bases from J; junction bases left unmatched: 10. The CDR3 loop spans 16 amino acids. Germline CDR1 reads SGHTA; CDR2 reads FQGTGA. CDR3 amino acids: CASSPSGTGLADTQYF. CDR3 DNA sequence: TGTGCCAGCAGCCCCTCCGGGACAGGGCTCGCAGATACGCAGTATTTT. Complete variable domain (other parts from reference TRBV7-3 and TRBJ2-3): GAGVSQTPSNKVTEKGKYVELRCDPISGHTALYWYRQSLGQGPEFLIYFQGTGAADDSGLPNDRFFAVRPEGSVSTLKIQRTERGDSAVYLCASSPSGTGLADTQYFGPGTRLTVL.

The CDR3 bases are TGTGCCAGCAGCTCGGGGACAGGGTACTACGAGCAGTACTTC. It is translated as CASSSGTGYYEQYF. The V call is TRBV7-2, the J call TRBJ2-7; TRBD1 aligns across 9 bases. CDR1 and CDR2 (germline): SGHTA, FQGNSA. The CDR3 runs to 14 residues. The trim removed 4 bases at V and 3 bases at J, leaving 4 bases unmatched.

The CDR3 reads CASSSPAPRGDTQYF. For the CDR3, the DNA is TGTGCCAGCAGCTCCCCTGCCCCCAGGGGCGATACGCAGTATTTT. The V gene is TRBV7-2, the J gene TRBJ2-3; TRBD1 is a possible D gene (6 bases). Germline V lookup: CDR1 SGHTA, CDR2 FQGNSA. There are 15 residues in the CDR3. V shed 4 bases and J shed 6 bases, with 17 bases lying between them.

This rearrangement joins TRBV12-3 or TRBV12-4 to TRBJ2-7; D unresolved. CDR3 length: 13 amino acids. V dropped 6 bases and J dropped 5 bases, with 14 bases sitting between them. CDR3 loop: CASSAARGDEQYF. The CDR3 coding sequence is TGTGCCAGCAGCGCGGCCCGAGGAGACGAGCAGTACTTC.

This clone was seen a handful of times. The V and J genes are TRBV27 and TRBJ2-1, with 11 positions matching TRBD2. J gave up 7 bases and V 5 bases, and 16 bases lay outside the gene matches. The CDR3 totals 18 residues. Germline-derived CDR1 and CDR2 are MNHEY and SMNVEV (reference sequence). CDR3 in DNA: TGTGCCAGCAGTCTAACTAGCGGGAGCCCCTCCAGTAAAAATGAGCAGTTCTTC. It yields the protein CASSLTSGSPSSKNEQFF.

V and J are TRBV7-2 and TRBJ2-1, with 11 positions matching TRBD2. CDR1 is SGHTA and CDR2 is FQGNSA in the germline V gene. The ends lost 6 bases at V and 7 bases at J; junction bases unmatched: 8. CDR3 size: 15 residues. DNA of the CDR3: TGTGCCAGCAGTCAACTCCGACTAGCGGGGAATGAGCAGTTCTTC. Its translation: CASSQLRLAGNEQFF.

This sequence joins TRBV18 and TRBJ2-3; TRBD2 matches at 8 bases. This CDR3 is 15 amino acids long. The germline V gene encodes CDR1 KGHSH and CDR2 LQKENI. Losses at the gene ends were 6 bases for V and 0 bases for J; bases not matched to a gene: 5. CDR3 amino acids: CASSGLAQSTDTQYF. The CDR3 coding sequence is TGTGCCAGCTCCGGACTAGCACAAAGCACAGATACGCAGTATTTT.

The chain carries TRBV5-5 and TRBJ2-7, with TRBD1 matching 11 bases. This CDR3 has 15 residues. Trimming at V came to 3 bases and at J to 7 bases, leaving 9 bases not matched to a gene. The germline gives CDR1 SGHKS, CDR2 YYEKEE (reference sequence). The CDR3 spells CASSYGQGAMREQYF. DNA for the CDR3: TGTGCCAGCAGCTACGGACAGGGGGCTATGAGGGAGCAGTACTTC.

V gene TRBV5-5 combines with J gene TRBJ2-3; tentatively, D is TRBD1 (6 bases). CDR1 is SGHKS, CDR2 YYEKEE, per germline (reference sequence). V dropped 3 bases and J dropped 2 bases, with 13 bases sitting between them. CDR3 length: 15 amino acids. The CDR3 DNA is TGTGCCAGCAGCTCGCTTGGACAGCCCACAGATACGCAGTATTTT. Translated, it gives CASSSLGQPTDTQYF.

The chain carries TRBV29-1 and TRBJ2-5, with unresolved D. The CDR3 runs to 13 residues. Germline values: CDR1 SQVTM, CDR2 ANQGSEA. With 5 bases removed from V and 4 bases from J, the gap between germline ends came to 14 bases. The CDR3 is CSVLTGSGETQYF. In DNA, the CDR3 is TGCAGCGTTCTCACCGGGTCCGGAGAGACCCAGTACTTC. The whole variable domain, remainder taken from reference TRBV29-1 and TRBJ2-5, is SAVISQKPSRDICQRGTSLTIQCQVDSQVTMMFWYRQQPGQSLTLIATANQGSEATYESGFVIDKFPISRPNLTFSTLTVSNMSPEDSSIYLCSVLTGSGETQYFGPGTRLLVL.

In nucleotides, the CDR3 is TGTGCCATCATGCGCGGAACTGGACATACATCCGGGGAGCTGTTTTTT. Amino acid sequence: CAIMRGTGHTSGELFF. This chain links TRBV10-3 with TRBJ2-2; D might be TRBD1 (5 bases). Germline V lookup: CDR1 ENHRY, CDR2 SYGVKD. The CDR3 sequence is 16 residues long. Between the trimmed V and J ends, which lost 7 bases and 6 bases, there was a span of 21 bases.

The chain combines TRBV9 with TRBJ2-1, with 8 bases fitting TRBD2. Trimming cost V 0 bases and J 8 bases; bases outside gene matches: 7. Germline V lookup: CDR1 SGDLS, CDR2 YYNGEE. The CDR3 spans 15 residues. The CDR3 region is CASSVAGGASDEQFF. The CDR3 DNA sequence: TGTGCCAGCAGCGTAGCCGGGGGGGCCTCGGATGAGCAGTTCTTC.

The chain is built from TRBV3-1 (or the pseudogene TRBV3-2) and TRBJ2-1, with 14 bases aligning to TRBD2. The CDR3 contains 15 residues. CDR1 LGHDT and CDR2 YNNKEL come from the germline V gene (reference sequence). Trimming cost V 4 bases and J 10 bases; bases outside gene matches: 6. This CDR3 is CASSRLAGGPGEQFF. The CDR3 nucleotides are TGTGCCAGCAGCCGACTAGCGGGAGGGCCAGGAGAGCAGTTCTTC.